The 15 T cell receptor beta chains listed next were all sequenced from one sample in a study of cytomegalovirus exposure and HLA in healthy donors. The PCR was carried out with 60 Vbeta primers and 13 Jbeta primers. TCRdb's copy holds only in-frame clones and misses some; the assay was immunoSEQ multiplex PCR. This sample yields around 130,000 clones, of which 8.5% are seen a single time; 5.5% belongs to the top ten. The specimen was PBMCs. The receptors were gathered from a man aged 35 to 55 in good health and CMV-seronegative.

This rearrangement joins TRBV28 to TRBJ1-2; 10 nucleotides align to TRBD1. V was clipped by 6 bases and J by 7 bases; unmatched bases: 11. The CDR3 has 15 residues. Germline V gene data show CDR1 as MDHEN and CDR2 as SYDVKM. CDR3 region: CASSPTGTGVFGYTF. The CDR3 DNA reads as TGTGCCAGCAGCCCTACCGGGACAGGGGTTTTTGGCTACACCTTC.

This clone has more than one count but fewer than ten. J is TRBJ2-7 and V is TRBV9; maybe TRBD1 (5 bases). CDR1 is SGDLS, CDR2 YYNGEE, per germline. Trimming took 2 bases from V and 6 from J, leaving 12 bases between them. CDR3 length: 13 residues. This chain's CDR3 is CASSVQGGGEQYF. CDR3 coding DNA: TGTGCCAGCAGCGTCCAGGGCGGTGGCGAGCAGTACTTC.

V is TRBV4-2 and J is TRBJ2-3; 10 bases are a match to TRBD1. J was trimmed by 5 bases and V by 3 bases; bases with no gene match: 8. This CDR3 region has 16 residues. CDR1 is LGHNA, CDR2 YNFKEQ, per germline. For the CDR3, the DNA is TGTGCCAGCAGCCATCTATCCGGGACAGGGGTAGATACGCAGTATTTT. Encoded protein: CASSHLSGTGVDTQYF.

The V call is TRBV7-9, the J call TRBJ1-2; perhaps TRBD1 as D (5 bases). The CDR3 runs to 15 residues. V was clipped by 0 bases and J by 2 bases, with 10 bases between them. The germline V gene has CDR1 SEHNR and CDR2 FQNEAQ (reference sequence). The CDR3 sequence is CASSLALDRNYGYTF. CDR3 DNA: TGTGCCAGCAGCTTAGCGCTCGACAGAAACTATGGCTACACCTTC.

The chain carries TRBV4-1 and TRBJ2-2, with D unresolved. The CDR3 spans 13 residues. Germline-derived CDR1 and CDR2 are MGHRA and YSYEKL. V dropped 3 bases and J dropped 8 bases, with 10 bases sitting between them. For the CDR3, the DNA is TGCGCCAGCAGCCAGCGACCAGGAGGGGAGCTGTTTTTT. As protein: CASSQRPGGELFF.

Turning to this clone: This sample also contains other DNA sequences that code for the same CDR3. This rearrangement joins TRBV6-1 to TRBJ1-2; TRBD1 is a possible D gene (5 bases). Germline V gene lookup returns CDR1 MNHNS and CDR2 SASEGT. Trimming stripped 0 bases from V and 4 bases from J, with 18 bases between. The CDR3 loop spans 17 amino acids. CDR3 nucleotides: TGTGCCAGCAGTGAAGCGATAAGGGGCCCACCCGTCTATGGCTACACCTTC. Residues: CASSEAIRGPPVYGYTF.

This clone was seen a few times. This chain connects TRBV4-1 to TRBJ2-6, with unresolved D. V was shortened by 2 bases and J by 0 bases, with 8 bases between the two germline ends. The CDR3 covers 16 residues. Germline assignment: CDR1 MGHRA and CDR2 YSYEKL. The CDR3 here is CASSQFSGSGANVLTF. The CDR3 DNA reads as TGCGCCAGCAGCCAATTCTCCGGCTCTGGGGCCAACGTCCTGACTTTC.

This clone was counted between two and nine times. The rearrangement joins TRBV6-6 to TRBJ1-1; a weak D match, TRBD1 (5 bases). Germline V lookup: CDR1 MNHNY, CDR2 SVGAGI (reference sequence). The CDR3 loop spans 13 amino acids. Between the trimmed V and J ends, which lost 0 bases and 8 bases, there was a span of 10 bases. The CDR3 DNA is TGTGCCAGCAGTTACTCCTCAGGGTCCGAAGCTTTCTTT. It is translated as CASSYSSGSEAFF.

The chain couples TRBV19 to TRBJ2-7, with 8 bases matching TRBD2. In germline, CDR1 is LNHDA, CDR2 SQIVND (reference sequence). Losses at the gene ends were 1 base for V and 2 bases for J; bases not matched to a gene: 4. This CDR3 comprises 15 residues. Here the CDR3 reads CASSIAGGGAYEQYF. The CDR3 nucleotides are TGTGCCAGTAGTATAGCGGGAGGGGGAGCCTACGAGCAGTACTTC.

This chain connects TRBV5-6 to TRBJ1-5; TRBD1 matches 7 bases. The CDR3 covers 15 residues. V trimming: 7 bases; J trimming: 4 bases; junction bases outside the gene matches: 11. Germline V lookup: CDR1 SGHDT, CDR2 YYEEEE. CDR3 nucleotide sequence: TGTGCCAGCGGTGAAAGTAGGGGGCTGAATCAGCCCCAGCATTTT. This gives the protein CASGESRGLNQPQHF.

The V and J genes are TRBV5-1 and TRBJ1-2; tentatively, D is TRBD1 (6 bases). This CDR3 comprises 14 residues. Trimming pared 0 bases from V and 3 bases from J, leaving 9 bases between. Per the germline V gene, CDR1 is SGHRS and CDR2 is YFSETQ. Here the CDR3 DNA reads TGCGCCAGCAGCTTGGCCTCAGGGGACTATGGCTACACCTTC. Protein: CASSLASGDYGYTF.

This chain joins TRBV6-6 and TRBJ1-5; no clear D gene. CDR3 length: 14 amino acids. Germline assignment: CDR1 MNHNY and CDR2 SVGAGI (reference sequence). V lost 6 bases and J lost 0, with 9 bases in between. DNA for the CDR3: TGTGCCAGCAGGGAGGCCTATAGCAATCAGCCCCAGCATTTT. This translates into CASREAYSNQPQHF.

The V gene is TRBV2, the J gene TRBJ2-2; D remains ambiguous. Germline V gene lookup returns CDR1 SNHLY and CDR2 FYNNEI. The CDR3 consists of 12 residues. With 7 bases removed from V and 0 bases from J, the gap between germline ends came to 3 bases. CDR3 sequence: CASKPNTGELFF. The CDR3 DNA reads as TGTGCCAGCAAGCCGAACACCGGGGAGCTGTTTTTT.

The table lists this clone with a few counts. The chain links TRBV28 to TRBJ2-3, with D maybe TRBD1 (6 bases). V dropped 6 bases and J dropped 2 bases, with 12 bases sitting between them. Germline values: CDR1 MDHEN, CDR2 SYDVKM. CDR3 length equals 14 residues. The CDR3 loop is CASSPDRTTDTQYF. The DNA of the CDR3 is TGTGCCAGCAGCCCGGACAGAACCACAGATACGCAGTATTTT.

In this sample, this clone turned up a few times. V and J are TRBV4-3 and TRBJ1-6, with D unresolved. Germline V gene sequence: CDR1 LGHNA, CDR2 YSLEER. Trimming pared 1 base from V and 8 bases from J, leaving 9 bases between. The CDR3 runs to 14 residues. The DNA for the CDR3 is TGCGCCAGCAGCCAAGGACACTGGGATTCACCCCTCCACTTT. It codes for CASSQGHWDSPLHF.